A selection of T cell receptor beta chains follows, all from one sample in a study of shared T cell receptors in the human thymus. TCRdb keeps only in-frame clones here, not all; method: immunoSEQ multiplex PCR. The sample has some 760,000 clones, around 85% seen once. The sample also formed part of further work on human thymus T cells.

Sequenced sample: thymocytes. These receptors all come from a girl younger than two with a congenital heart defect. Both conserved end residues are part of each CDR3. The D gene is left open where the match is weak. Clone size is given for some rows only: seen once, a few or many times, or a class if the clone is expanded.

D gene: -; V gene: TRBV19; J gene: TRBJ1-5; clone size: -; CDR3 DNA: TGTGCCAGTAGTAAGGGAGGGGGCAATCAGCCCCAGCATTTT; CDR3 protein: CASSKGGGNQPQHF
D gene: TRBD1; V gene: TRBV4-1; J gene: TRBJ1-3; clone size: -; CDR3 DNA: TGCGCCAGCAGCCAGGACCTTAGACAGGGCCGATCTGGAAACACCATATATTTT; CDR3 protein: CASSQDLRQGRSGNTIYF
D gene: TRBD1; V gene: TRBV28; J gene: TRBJ2-7; clone size: -; CDR3 DNA: TGTGCCAGCAGTTTTCATCAGGACAGGCCCTACGAGCAGTACTTC; CDR3 protein: CASSFHQDRPYEQYF
D gene: -; V gene: TRBV2; J gene: TRBJ1-1; clone size: few; CDR3 DNA: TGTGCCAGCAGTGACAGGGAAGGGGACACTGAAGCTTTCTTT; CDR3 protein: CASSDREGDTEAFF
D gene: -; V gene: TRBV28; J gene: TRBJ1-5; clone size: -; CDR3 DNA: TGTGCCAGCAGTTCCCTTCCCCCCGGGAACAGCAATCAGCCCCAGCATTTT; CDR3 protein: CASSSLPPGNSNQPQHF
D gene: TRBD2; V gene: TRBV10-2; J gene: TRBJ2-2; clone size: few; CDR3 DNA: TGCGCCAGCAGCAATAGCGGGGGGGAATCCGGGGAGCTGTTTTTT; CDR3 protein: CASSNSGGESGELFF
D gene: -; V gene: TRBV4-2; J gene: TRBJ2-1; clone size: -; CDR3 DNA: TGTGCCAGCAGCCGTTGGCTGGAGGGACGTAAAAGCGGGAATGAGCAGTTCTTC; CDR3 protein: CASSRWLEGRKSGNEQFF
D gene: -; V gene: TRBV5-6; J gene: TRBJ1-3; clone size: -; CDR3 DNA: TGTGCCAGCAGCCTCTCGAGGGTTGACTCTGGAAACACCATATATTTT; CDR3 protein: CASSLSRVDSGNTIYF
D gene: TRBD1; V gene: TRBV19; J gene: TRBJ1-2; clone size: once; CDR3 DNA: TGTGCCAGTAGCCCCAAGGGACAGGCTAATGGCTACACCTTC; CDR3 protein: CASSPKGQANGYTF
D gene: -; V gene: TRBV6-6; J gene: TRBJ1-2; clone size: -; CDR3 DNA: TGTGCCAGCAGTTATCCGCACGGTAACTATGGCTACACCTTC; CDR3 protein: CASSYPHGNYGYTF
D gene: -; V gene: TRBV13; J gene: TRBJ2-7; clone size: -; CDR3 DNA: TGTGCCAGCAGCTTGGGGGCCCCAACTTTCCACCCACCTTACGAGCAGTACTTC; CDR3 protein: CASSLGAPTFHPPYEQYF
D gene: TRBD2; V gene: TRBV7-9; J gene: TRBJ2-5; clone size: -; CDR3 DNA: TGTGCCAGCAGCTTAGCTAGCGGGGGGCCCCGCACCCAGTACTTC; CDR3 protein: CASSLASGGPRTQYF
D gene: TRBD1; V gene: TRBV7-6; J gene: TRBJ2-7; clone size: -; CDR3 DNA: TGTGCCAGCAGCTCAACCCAGGGGGCGCAGGACGAGCAGTACTTC; CDR3 protein: CASSSTQGAQDEQYF
D gene: -; V gene: TRBV5-1; J gene: TRBJ1-6; clone size: -; CDR3 DNA: TGCGCCAGCAGCTTGAAACCCGACAGATTAAATTCACCCCTCCACTTT; CDR3 protein: CASSLKPDRLNSPLHF
D gene: -; V gene: TRBV28; J gene: TRBJ1-6; clone size: -; CDR3 DNA: TGTGCCAGCAGTTTGGGGGCCCCTAATTCACCCCTCCACTTT; CDR3 protein: CASSLGAPNSPLHF
D gene: -; V gene: TRBV7-2; J gene: TRBJ1-2; clone size: -; CDR3 DNA: TGTGCCAGCAGCTCCCTCTTATTAGGGAGGTCCTATGGCTACACCTTC; CDR3 protein: CASSSLLLGRSYGYTF
D gene: -; V gene: TRBV14; J gene: TRBJ1-1; clone size: -; CDR3 DNA: TGTGCCAGCAGCCTTGAGGGTGAAGCTTTCTTT; CDR3 protein: CASSLEGEAFF
D gene: TRBD2; V gene: TRBV4-3; J gene: TRBJ2-2; clone size: -; CDR3 DNA: TGCGCCAGCAGCCAAACTAGCGGGGGGGCCACCGGGGAGCTGTTTTTT; CDR3 protein: CASSQTSGGATGELFF
D gene: -; V gene: TRBV15; J gene: TRBJ1-1; clone size: -; CDR3 DNA: TGTGCCACCAGCACCACTGATAAAGACGGACAGAGGAACACTGAAGCTTTCTTT; CDR3 protein: CATSTTDKDGQRNTEAFF
D gene: -; V gene: TRBV15; J gene: TRBJ1-1; clone size: -; CDR3 DNA: TGTGCCACCAGCAGAGGGAGGAGGACTGAAGCTTTCTTT; CDR3 protein: CATSRGRRTEAFF
D gene: -; V gene: TRBV27; J gene: TRBJ2-5; clone size: -; CDR3 DNA: TGTGCCAGCAGTCCTAGTAAGGGGGGGGGTTCAGCAAAGACCCAGTACTTC; CDR3 protein: CASSPSKGGGSAKTQYF
D gene: -; V gene: TRBV7-6; J gene: TRBJ2-3; clone size: -; CDR3 DNA: TGTGCCCGCGAGGCGGGTAGCACAGATACGCAGTATTTT; CDR3 protein: CAREAGSTDTQYF
D gene: -; V gene: TRBV7-8; J gene: TRBJ1-4; clone size: few; CDR3 DNA: TGTGCCAGCAGCTTTCGTCGACGGACAGCGCCTAATGAAAAACTGTTTTTT; CDR3 protein: CASSFRRRTAPNEKLFF
D gene: -; V gene: TRBV10-1; J gene: TRBJ1-3; clone size: few; CDR3 DNA: TGCGCCAGCAGTGAGTTCCAGGGGAGCTCTGGAAACACCATATATTTT; CDR3 protein: CASSEFQGSSGNTIYF
D gene: TRBD1; V gene: TRBV9; J gene: TRBJ2-6; clone size: -; CDR3 DNA: TGTGCCAGCAGCGTAGGAAGACAGGGACGGACCTTGGGGGCCAACGTCCTGACTTTC; CDR3 protein: CASSVGRQGRTLGANVLTF
D gene: TRBD2; V gene: TRBV10-3; J gene: TRBJ2-1; clone size: once; CDR3 DNA: TGTGCCATCACGGGGGGCTCCTACAATGAGCAGTTCTTC; CDR3 protein: CAITGGSYNEQFF
D gene: TRBD1; V gene: TRBV6-5; J gene: TRBJ1-5; clone size: few; CDR3 DNA: TGTGCCAGCACCGACAGGGGGCCTTCGGGGCAGCCCCAGCATTTT; CDR3 protein: CASTDRGPSGQPQHF
D gene: TRBD1; V gene: TRBV5-6; J gene: TRBJ2-3; clone size: -; CDR3 DNA: TGTGCCAGCAGCTTGGGAGACAGGGGCACAGATACGCAGTATTTT; CDR3 protein: CASSLGDRGTDTQYF
D gene: TRBD1; V gene: TRBV9; J gene: TRBJ2-3; clone size: few; CDR3 DNA: TGTGCCAGCAGCGCGGCAGGGGGTGGATCAGATACGCAGTATTTT; CDR3 protein: CASSAAGGGSDTQYF
D gene: -; V gene: TRBV6-4; J gene: TRBJ2-2; clone size: few; CDR3 DNA: TGTGCCAGCAGTGACGGGACAATGAACACCGGGGAGCTGTTTTTT; CDR3 protein: CASSDGTMNTGELFF
D gene: -; V gene: TRBV5-5; J gene: TRBJ2-7; clone size: -; CDR3 DNA: TGTGCCAGCAGCTTGCAGGACGGGGAACCGCTCTCCTACGAGCAGTACTTC; CDR3 protein: CASSLQDGEPLSYEQYF
D gene: -; V gene: TRBV4-1; J gene: TRBJ1-3; clone size: once; CDR3 DNA: TGCGCCAGCAGCCAAGACCTTCCCCGAGGCGGTCCTGGAAACACCATATATTTT; CDR3 protein: CASSQDLPRGGPGNTIYF
D gene: TRBD2; V gene: TRBV10-3; J gene: TRBJ2-7; clone size: -; CDR3 DNA: TGTGCCATCAGTAGCGGGGGGGATGAGCAGTACTTC; CDR3 protein: CAISSGGDEQYF
D gene: -; V gene: TRBV5-8; J gene: TRBJ2-5; clone size: -; CDR3 DNA: TGTGCCAGCAGCCACACTCGGGGAGGCCAAGAGACCCAGTACTTC; CDR3 protein: CASSHTRGGQETQYF
D gene: TRBD2; V gene: TRBV9; J gene: TRBJ2-1; clone size: -; CDR3 DNA: TGTGCCAGCAGCGAATCCACCGGGACTAAAGTCCTCGGTGAGCAGTTCTTC; CDR3 protein: CASSESTGTKVLGEQFF
D gene: -; V gene: TRBV27; J gene: TRBJ2-2; clone size: once; CDR3 DNA: TGTGCCAGCAGACGGTGGACAACCTACACCGGGGAGCTGTTTTTT; CDR3 protein: CASRRWTTYTGELFF
D gene: TRBD2; V gene: TRBV27; J gene: TRBJ2-1; clone size: -; CDR3 DNA: TGTGCCAGCAGAAGGACTAGCGGGGGATACAATGAGCAGTTCTTC; CDR3 protein: CASRRTSGGYNEQFF
D gene: -; V gene: TRBV10-1; J gene: TRBJ2-3; clone size: -; CDR3 DNA: TGCGCCAGCAGTGAGTCGAGGGCGGGAAGCACAGATACGCAGTATTTT; CDR3 protein: CASSESRAGSTDTQYF
D gene: TRBD2; V gene: TRBV5-1; J gene: TRBJ2-7; clone size: few; CDR3 DNA: TGCGCCAGCAGCTTGGCGCCGTCGGGATTGCAAGCGGGGGGGTTCTACGAGCAGTACTTC; CDR3 protein: CASSLAPSGLQAGGFYEQYF
D gene: -; V gene: TRBV5-6; J gene: TRBJ1-5; clone size: -; CDR3 DNA: TGTGCCAGCAGCTTGTGGCAGGCCCGACCCCAATATCATCAGCCCCAGCATTTT; CDR3 protein: CASSLWQARPQYHQPQHF
D gene: TRBD2; V gene: TRBV28; J gene: TRBJ2-1; clone size: -; CDR3 DNA: TGTGCCAGCAGAACCGGGACTAGCGGCTCCTACAATGAGCAGTTCTTC; CDR3 protein: CASRTGTSGSYNEQFF
D gene: -; V gene: TRBV15; J gene: TRBJ1-4; clone size: few; CDR3 DNA: TGTGCCACCAGCAGAGATCGTGCGCCGAGTGCAACTAATGAAAAACTGTTTTTT; CDR3 protein: CATSRDRAPSATNEKLFF
D gene: TRBD1; V gene: TRBV10-3; J gene: TRBJ2-1; clone size: -; CDR3 DNA: TGTGCCATCAGCAGGGGGCCGACAGACAATGAGCAGTTCTTC; CDR3 protein: CAISRGPTDNEQFF
D gene: TRBD2; V gene: TRBV11-2; J gene: TRBJ2-1; clone size: -; CDR3 DNA: TGTGCCAGCAGCTTAGAGCCAGCGGGGCAGGGAGTCAATGAGCAGTTCTTC; CDR3 protein: CASSLEPAGQGVNEQFF
D gene: TRBD1; V gene: TRBV27; J gene: TRBJ1-1; clone size: -; CDR3 DNA: TGTGCCAGCAGTCCGTGGGACAGGGGAGACACTGAAGCTTTCTTT; CDR3 protein: CASSPWDRGDTEAFF
D gene: -; V gene: TRBV4-1; J gene: TRBJ1-1; clone size: few; CDR3 DNA: TGCGCCAGCAGCCACCGACATTACTCGGATGACAGATTTAGCCTATTGAACACTGAAGCTTTCTTT; CDR3 protein: CASSHRHYSDDRFSLLNTEAFF
D gene: TRBD1; V gene: TRBV19; J gene: TRBJ1-5; clone size: -; CDR3 DNA: TGTGCCAGTATGGAGGGGGCGAGTAATCAGCCCCAGCATTTT; CDR3 protein: CASMEGASNQPQHF
D gene: TRBD1; V gene: TRBV4-1; J gene: TRBJ1-5; clone size: -; CDR3 DNA: TGCGCCAGCAGCCTCGAGAAACCCAGGGACAGGGGGACGGATAGCAATCAGCCCCAGCATTTT; CDR3 protein: CASSLEKPRDRGTDSNQPQHF
D gene: -; V gene: TRBV11-2; J gene: TRBJ2-2; clone size: -; CDR3 DNA: TGTGCCAGCAGCTTAGTCAGAGGGTACTGGAACACCGGGGAGCTGTTTTTT; CDR3 protein: CASSLVRGYWNTGELFF
D gene: -; V gene: TRBV30; J gene: TRBJ2-7; clone size: -; CDR3 DNA: TGTGCCTGGGGGGGTCCCGGGACTTTGCACGAGCAGTACTTC; CDR3 protein: CAWGGPGTLHEQYF
D gene: TRBD1; V gene: TRBV5-8; J gene: TRBJ1-5; clone size: -; CDR3 DNA: TGTGCCAGCAGCTTGTTGGGACAGGGATATCAGCCCCAGCATTTT; CDR3 protein: CASSLLGQGYQPQHF
D gene: TRBD2; V gene: TRBV7-2; J gene: TRBJ2-5; clone size: -; CDR3 DNA: TGTGCCAGCAGCTGTCAAGGGCGGGGGGTGTACCAAGAGACCCAGTACTTC; CDR3 protein: CASSCQGRGVYQETQYF
D gene: TRBD1; V gene: TRBV5-8; J gene: TRBJ2-6; clone size: -; CDR3 DNA: TGTGCCAGCAGCCCGGACAGGGTTCGTGGGGCCAACGTCCTGACTTTC; CDR3 protein: CASSPDRVRGANVLTF
D gene: TRBD2; V gene: TRBV6-5; J gene: TRBJ2-1; clone size: -; CDR3 DNA: TGTGCCAGCAGGGGACTAGCGGGGGTCGAGTTCTTC; CDR3 protein: CASRGLAGVEFF